One sample yielded the 9 T cell receptor beta chains listed below, sequenced in a study of vaccination effects on CD4 cells after COVID-19 (dated by TCRdb to the early 2020s). These receptors' antigens are unknown. The library was made by the immunoSEQ multiplex PCR assay. TCRdb obtained this table from immuneACCESS and retained in-frame rearrangements with V and J assigned. These tables miss some clones; where compared with another copy, unresolved V genes account for less than half of the shortfall, and the remainder is unexplained. This sample comprises over 80,000 clones, over 75% of them detected only once. The ten top clones hold under 1.2% of the sample. In the ViraFEST assay, PBMC were stimulated with viral peptide pools, and TCR sequencing was then used to find antigen-specific CD4+ T cell clonotypes based on their expansion. After about 10 days of culture, CD4+ T cells were isolated with the EasySep CD4+ T cell isolation kit. Two doses of either the BNT162b2 or the mRNA-1273 mRNA SARS-CoV-2 vaccine were administered to participants.

The starting material was CD4+ T cells from PBMCs cultured with HCoV-OC43 spike peptides, obtained after COVID-19 vaccination. The sample's cell subset or site label, decoded: HCoV-OC43 spike overlapping peptide pool stimulation. Source of these receptors: a human donor who received a COVID-19 vaccine.

CDR3 sequence: CASSLTGGQLYEQYV. CDR3 bases: TGCGCCAGCAGCTTGACTGGGGGACAGCTCTACGAGCAGTACGTC. J is TRBJ2-7 and V is TRBV5-1; 7 bases align to TRBD1. This CDR3 comprises 15 residues. Looked up from germline, CDR1 is SGHRS and CDR2 is YFSETQ. With 1 base clipped from V and 3 bases from J, the junction kept 7 bases outside the gene matches.

This chain links TRBV6-6 with TRBJ2-1; 7 nucleotides line up with TRBD1. Germline-derived CDR1 and CDR2 are MNHNY and SVGAGI (reference sequence). The CDR3 length is 15 residues. J was trimmed by 1 base and V by 5 bases; bases with no gene match: 5. As DNA, the CDR3 is TGTGCCAGCAGTCGAGGACAGGTATCCTACAATGAGCAGTTCTTC. Its protein is CASSRGQVSYNEQFF.

The chain couples TRBV5-1 to TRBJ1-2; TRBD1 agrees at 9 bases. With 0 bases clipped from V and 1 base from J, the junction kept 4 bases outside the gene matches. Per germline, CDR1 SGHRS and CDR2 YFSETQ. The CDR3 loop spans 16 amino acids. Written as DNA, the CDR3 is TGCGCCAGCAGCTTGGTGGGACAGGGTGTTAACTATGGCTACACCTTC. This codes for CASSLVGQGVNYGYTF.

In this sample, this clone turned up a few times. The rearrangement links TRBV6-5 to TRBJ1-5; 7 nucleotides match TRBD1. Germline CDR1 is MNHEY and CDR2 is SVGAGI. The junction had 6 bases not matched to a gene; V was cut back by 8 bases and J by 8 bases. This CDR3 comprises 12 residues. The CDR3 sequence is CASGRGLEPQHF. DNA for the CDR3: TGTGCCAGCGGGAGGGGGCTGGAGCCCCAGCATTTT.

The CDR3 here is CASSQETGRGAEAFF. CDR3 coding DNA: TGTGCCAGCAGCCAAGAAACAGGCCGAGGGGCTGAAGCTTTCTTT. The gene calls are TRBV4-2 and TRBJ1-1; TRBD1 might be the D (5 bases). This CDR3 comprises 15 residues. The germline V and J ends were trimmed by 0 bases and 6 bases, with 14 bases remaining between them. Germline V gene data show CDR1 as LGHNA and CDR2 as YNFKEQ.

V is TRBV27 and J is TRBJ1-2; possibly TRBD1 for D (6 bases). The CDR3 covers 14 residues. Trimming removed 6 bases at V and 4 bases at J, with 15 bases between. Germline CDR1 MNHEY, CDR2 SMNVEV (reference sequence). Here the CDR3 reads CASSPQGRVYGYTF. The CDR3 DNA sequence: TGTGCCAGCAGCCCACAGGGCAGGGTCTATGGCTACACCTTC.

CDR3 sequence: CASSFLLNTEAFF. The CDR3 DNA reads as TGTGCCAGCAGTTTTTTATTGAACACTGAAGCTTTCTTT. This chain uses TRBV12-3 or TRBV12-4 with TRBJ1-1; D not certain. With 3 bases removed from V and 0 bases from J, the gap between germline ends came to 5 bases. This CDR3 has 13 amino acids.

The V gene is TRBV6-5, the J gene TRBJ1-2; 8 bases are shared with TRBD1. This CDR3 spans 15 amino acids. Trimming at V came to 10 bases and at J to 4 bases, leaving 14 bases not matched to a gene. Germline lookup yields CDR1 MNHEY and CDR2 SVGAGI. The CDR3 reads CATTANTGGFYGYTF. DNA of the CDR3: TGTGCCACCACGGCTAACACAGGGGGGTTCTATGGCTACACCTTC.

This clone was counted a few times. The chain couples TRBV5-1 to TRBJ2-1, with TRBD1 matching 8 bases. Germline values: CDR1 SGHRS, CDR2 YFSETQ. J was trimmed by 1 base and V by 2 bases; bases with no gene match: 5. The CDR3 sequence is 16 residues long. CDR3 loop: CASSFFGQGSYNEQFF. The CDR3 nucleotides are TGCGCCAGCAGCTTTTTCGGACAGGGTTCCTACAATGAGCAGTTCTTC.